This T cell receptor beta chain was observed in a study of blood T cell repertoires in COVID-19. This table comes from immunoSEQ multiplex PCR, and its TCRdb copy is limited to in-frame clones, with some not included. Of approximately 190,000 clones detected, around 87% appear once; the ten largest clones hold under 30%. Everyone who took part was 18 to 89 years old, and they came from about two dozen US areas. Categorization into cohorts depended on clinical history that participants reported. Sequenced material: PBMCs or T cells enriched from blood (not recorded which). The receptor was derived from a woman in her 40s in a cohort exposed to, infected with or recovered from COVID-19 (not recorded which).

The CDR3 nucleotides read TGTGCCACCAGCAGGGGACTAGCGGGGAGCGAGCAGTACTTC. As protein: CATSRGLAGSEQYF. The V call is TRBV15, the J call TRBJ2-7, with 13 bases identical to TRBD2. V trimming: 3 bases; J trimming: 6 bases; junction bases outside the gene matches: 2. The CDR3 totals 14 residues. Germline CDR1 LNHNV, CDR2 YYDKDF (reference sequence). The full variable domain, with the rest looked up from reference TRBV15 and TRBJ2-7, is DAMVIQNPRYQVTQFGKPVTLSCSQTLNHNVMYWYQQKSSQAPKLLFHYYDKDFNNEADTPDNFQSRRPNTSFCFLDIRSPGLGDTAMYLCATSRGLAGSEQYFGPGTRLTVT.